These T cell receptor beta chains were read from a single sample in a study of cytomegalovirus exposure and HLA in healthy donors. TCRdb's copy holds only in-frame clones and misses some; the assay was immunoSEQ multiplex PCR. The table lists 100,000 to 150,000 clones, roughly 77% of them singletons, with 4% to 5% in the top ten. Sequencing was performed on PBMCs. The receptor set was obtained from a man aged 45 to 65 in good health and CMV-seropositive. CDR3s include the opening cysteine and the closing phenylalanine or tryptophan. A D gene is named only where the DNA matches it firmly. Rows may omit the clone size; those that give it use once, few, many or a size class.

d_gene	v_gene	j_gene	abundance	CDR3aa	CDR3nt
TRBD2	TRBV5-1	TRBJ2-5	.	CASSLGGTSGSYEQYF	TGCGCCAGCAGCTTGGGAGGTACTAGCGGGAGTTATGAGCAGTACTTC
TRBD2	TRBV29-1	TRBJ2-7	.	CSAGGNNEQYF	TGCAGCGCGGGGGGGAATAACGAGCAGTACTTC
TRBD1	TRBV5-4	TRBJ2-7	.	CASSLAGQGTYEQYF	TGTGCCAGCAGCTTGGCCGGACAGGGAACCTACGAGCAGTACTTC
.	TRBV30	TRBJ2-5	.	CAWTPGTGTQYF	TGTGCCTGGACCCCAGGCACCGGGACCCAGTACTTC
.	TRBV6-1	TRBJ2-7	few	CASSEGPSRLISYEQYF	TGTGCCAGCAGTGAAGGCCCTAGCCGCCTGATCTCCTACGAGCAGTACTTC
.	TRBV2	TRBJ2-7	few	CASSLGPTIYEQYF	TGTGCCAGCAGCCTAGGTCCCACGATCTACGAGCAGTACTTC
.	TRBV6-5	TRBJ2-7	.	CASSSPVGAGYEQYF	TGTGCCAGCAGTTCCCCGGTAGGGGCAGGGTACGAGCAGTACTTC
TRBD1	TRBV6-5	TRBJ2-2	.	CASRYRTGSNTGELFF	TGTGCCAGCAGATACCGGACAGGTTCGAACACCGGGGAGCTGTTTTTT
.	TRBV10-3	TRBJ1-6	.	CAINTDSSYNSPLHF	TGTGCCATCAATACGGACAGCTCCTATAATTCACCCCTCCACTTT
TRBD1	TRBV28	TRBJ2-7	.	CASRLEGQSYEQYF	TGTGCCAGCAGACTCGAGGGACAGTCCTACGAGCAGTACTTC
TRBD1	TRBV7-9	TRBJ1-1	few	CASSPRQGVNTEAFF	TGTGCCAGCAGCCCAAGACAGGGGGTGAACACTGAAGCTTTCTTT
TRBD1	TRBV18	TRBJ1-2	.	CASSEGQGTNYGYTF	TGTGCCAGCTCAGAAGGACAGGGAACTAACTATGGCTACACCTTC
TRBD1	TRBV11-3	TRBJ2-1	few	CASSLGAGGRNEQFF	TGTGCCAGCAGCTTAGGAGCAGGGGGCCGTAATGAGCAGTTCTTC
TRBD2	TRBV4-2	TRBJ2-7	once	CASSQVKGSGGTLNYEQYF	TGTGCCAGCAGCCAAGTAAAGGGTAGCGGGGGGACTCTCAACTACGAGCAGTACTTC
TRBD1	TRBV18	TRBJ1-1	.	CASSPGTGASNTEAFF	TGTGCCAGCTCACCAGGGACAGGGGCCTCGAACACTGAAGCTTTCTTT
.	TRBV28	TRBJ2-7	.	CASSLGGGNREQYF	TGTGCCAGCAGTTTAGGTGGAGGGAACAGGGAGCAGTACTTC
.	TRBV5-1	TRBJ1-1	.	CASYLSPGMNTEAFF	TGCGCCAGCTACTTGAGTCCAGGGATGAACACTGAAGCTTTCTTT
.	TRBV5-1	TRBJ2-7	few	CASRQDRTYEQYF	TGCGCCAGCAGACAAGACAGGACCTACGAGCAGTACTTC
.	TRBV19	TRBJ1-1	few	CASSSVSKAFF	TGTGCCAGTAGTAGTGTTTCTAAAGCTTTCTTT
.	TRBV18	TRBJ2-3	.	CASSPAGDTQYF	TGTGCCAGCTCACCTGCCGGGGATACGCAGTATTTT
.	TRBV7-9	TRBJ1-1	.	CASSLREQGEAFF	TGTGCCAGCAGCTTACGGGAACAGGGTGAGGCTTTCTTT
TRBD1	TRBV5-1	TRBJ2-7	.	CASRNRQGTGEQYF	TGCGCCAGCAGAAATAGACAGGGGACAGGCGAGCAGTACTTC
TRBD1	TRBV29-1	TRBJ2-2	.	CSVLLGQGWTGELFF	TGCAGCGTTTTGCTGGGACAGGGGTGGACCGGGGAGCTGTTTTTT
TRBD1	TRBV5-4	TRBJ1-6	.	CASSSNRGLGSPLHF	TGTGCCAGCAGTTCCAACAGGGGGCTCGGTTCACCCCTCCACTTT
TRBD2	TRBV18	TRBJ2-1	.	CASSRTSGRLSDEQFF	TGTGCCAGCTCACGAACTAGCGGGAGGTTAAGCGATGAGCAGTTCTTC
TRBD1	TRBV2	TRBJ1-6	.	CASSEEGAGSPLHF	TGTGCCAGCAGTGAGGAGGGGGCAGGGTCACCCCTCCACTTT
TRBD1	TRBV28	TRBJ1-5	.	CASSPDRASGNQPQHF	TGTGCCAGCAGCCCAGACAGGGCGAGCGGCAATCAGCCCCAGCATTTT
.	TRBV7-7	TRBJ2-3	.	CASSLSSQSTDTQYF	TGTGCCAGCAGCTTGTCTAGCCAGTCCACAGATACGCAGTATTTT
TRBD1	TRBV6-1	TRBJ2-2	.	CASRPGTVNTGELFF	TGTGCCAGCAGACCCGGGACAGTTAACACCGGGGAGCTGTTTTTT
.	TRBV7-9	TRBJ1-2	.	CASAPGGGYGYTF	TGTGCCAGCGCCCCCGGCGGAGGCTATGGCTACACCTTC